This T cell receptor (beta chain) is from a study of T-cell memory formation after mild COVID-19. The study's findings and limits: Clones from the second wave (peaking day 37) had unconfirmed SARS-CoV-2 specificity. Clones which contracted sat mainly in CM and EM if CD4+, and in EMRA if CD8+.

For this clonotype: Its antigen remains unidentified.

TCRdb passed the 5' RACE reads through MiXCR, listing each CDR3 protein once. The table shows about 260,000 distinct CDR3 sequences, with under 8.5% occurring only once. Per germline, CDR1 SGHRS and CDR2 YFSETQ. J was trimmed by 4 bases and V by 4 bases; bases with no gene match: 9. CDR3 length equals 16 residues. The rearrangement joins TRBV5-1 to TRBJ1-2, with TRBD1 identical over 11 bases. Source material: PBMCs or a T cell subset sorted from them (not recorded which). The sequence was collected from a man younger than 35 who had mild COVID-19 (a few samples of this study predate the infection). Cell type and time point are not known. The CDR3 DNA follows: TGCGCCAGCAGCCGGGACAGGGGGATTGTGGGCTATGGCTACACCTTC. Its protein is CASSRDRGIVGYGYTF.